The rows below give T cell receptor beta chains drawn from one sample of a study of cytomegalovirus exposure and HLA in healthy donors. Assay: immunoSEQ multiplex PCR; the TCRdb copy retains only in-frame clones and omits some. The sample consists of about 65,000 clones, about 72% of them appearing once. Sequencing was done on a sample of PBMCs. The receptors were sampled from a girl aged 5-17 years in good health and CMV-seropositive. Both conserved end residues are part of each CDR3. D genes are given only for firm matches. Some rows have no size entry. The others give once, few or many, or a class for an expanded clone.

d_gene: .
v_gene: TRBV28
abundance: few
j_gene: TRBJ1-5
len: 15
CDR3nt: TGTGCCAGCAGTTTCAGGAGGACTAGCAATCAGCCCCAGCATTTT
CDR3aa: CASSFRRTSNQPQHF

d_gene: TRBD1
v_gene: TRBV18
abundance: .
j_gene: TRBJ1-1
len: 15
CDR3nt: TGTGCCAGCTCACCACAAATTGACAGGGGGCGGTTCGCTTTCTTT
CDR3aa: CASSPQIDRGRFAFF

d_gene: .
v_gene: TRBV19
abundance: .
j_gene: TRBJ1-1
len: 13
CDR3nt: TGTGCCAGTAGTATAGATCGTGACACTGAAGCTTTCTTT
CDR3aa: CASSIDRDTEAFF

d_gene: .
v_gene: TRBV18
abundance: once
j_gene: TRBJ1-1
len: 12
CDR3nt: TGTGCCAGCTCACAAGACAGGACTGAAGCTTTCTTT
CDR3aa: CASSQDRTEAFF

d_gene: TRBD1
v_gene: TRBV6-1
abundance: few
j_gene: TRBJ1-5
len: 15
CDR3nt: TGTGCCAGCAGTGATACAGGGGACTCGAATCAGCCCCAGCATTTT
CDR3aa: CASSDTGDSNQPQHF

d_gene: TRBD1
v_gene: TRBV6-5
abundance: .
j_gene: TRBJ1-2
len: 15
CDR3nt: TGTGCCAGCAGTTACCTTGACAGGGCAGGCTATGGCTACACCTTC
CDR3aa: CASSYLDRAGYGYTF

d_gene: .
v_gene: TRBV5-1
abundance: .
j_gene: TRBJ2-1
len: 15
CDR3nt: TGCGCCAGCAGCGGCCGGGAAAGCTCCTACAATGAGCAGTTCTTC
CDR3aa: CASSGRESSYNEQFF

d_gene: .
v_gene: TRBV4-1
abundance: .
j_gene: TRBJ2-1
len: 16
CDR3nt: TGCGCCAGCAGCCAAGAGTGGGAGGGGGTGGACAATGAGCAGTTCTTC
CDR3aa: CASSQEWEGVDNEQFF

d_gene: .
v_gene: TRBV2
abundance: .
j_gene: TRBJ1-6
len: 14
CDR3nt: TGTGCCAGTCAGGGGTCCGGGGGGAATTCACCCCTCCACTTT
CDR3aa: CASQGSGGNSPLHF

d_gene: TRBD1
v_gene: TRBV4-3
abundance: .
j_gene: TRBJ2-7
len: 20
CDR3nt: TGCGCCAGCAGCCAAGCCGTGGGGACAGGGGCGGGGAGGAGCTCCTACGAGCAGTACTTC
CDR3aa: CASSQAVGTGAGRSSYEQYF

d_gene: TRBD1
v_gene: TRBV5-1
abundance: .
j_gene: TRBJ1-6
len: 16
CDR3nt: TGCGCCAGCAGCTTGACCGGGACAGGGGTTAATTCACCCCTCCACTTT
CDR3aa: CASSLTGTGVNSPLHF

d_gene: .
v_gene: TRBV6-5
abundance: .
j_gene: TRBJ2-5
len: 14
CDR3nt: TGTGCCAGCAGTTTGGGCAGCCACCAAGAGACCCAGTACTTC
CDR3aa: CASSLGSHQETQYF

d_gene: .
v_gene: TRBV6-5
abundance: once
j_gene: TRBJ1-3
len: 15
CDR3nt: TGTGCCAGCAGTTACTTCGCGAGGGGGAGAAACACCATATATTTT
CDR3aa: CASSYFARGRNTIYF

d_gene: .
v_gene: TRBV7-8
abundance: once
j_gene: TRBJ2-1
len: 14
CDR3nt: TGTGCCAGCAGCTTAGCTGGAGGGGGCGACGAGCAGTTCTTC
CDR3aa: CASSLAGGGDEQFF

d_gene: .
v_gene: TRBV7-8
abundance: .
j_gene: TRBJ2-2
len: 16
CDR3nt: TGTGCCAGCAGCAACTCCGCGCGGCCGGGCACCGGGGAGCTGTTTTTT
CDR3aa: CASSNSARPGTGELFF

d_gene: .
v_gene: TRBV30
abundance: few
j_gene: TRBJ1-1
len: 12
CDR3nt: TGTGCCTGGACACAGGGGAACACTGAAGCTTTCTTT
CDR3aa: CAWTQGNTEAFF

d_gene: .
v_gene: TRBV10-3
abundance: .
j_gene: TRBJ2-3
len: 13
CDR3nt: TGTGCCACTAGCCAAGGAGACACAGATACGCAGTATTTT
CDR3aa: CATSQGDTDTQYF